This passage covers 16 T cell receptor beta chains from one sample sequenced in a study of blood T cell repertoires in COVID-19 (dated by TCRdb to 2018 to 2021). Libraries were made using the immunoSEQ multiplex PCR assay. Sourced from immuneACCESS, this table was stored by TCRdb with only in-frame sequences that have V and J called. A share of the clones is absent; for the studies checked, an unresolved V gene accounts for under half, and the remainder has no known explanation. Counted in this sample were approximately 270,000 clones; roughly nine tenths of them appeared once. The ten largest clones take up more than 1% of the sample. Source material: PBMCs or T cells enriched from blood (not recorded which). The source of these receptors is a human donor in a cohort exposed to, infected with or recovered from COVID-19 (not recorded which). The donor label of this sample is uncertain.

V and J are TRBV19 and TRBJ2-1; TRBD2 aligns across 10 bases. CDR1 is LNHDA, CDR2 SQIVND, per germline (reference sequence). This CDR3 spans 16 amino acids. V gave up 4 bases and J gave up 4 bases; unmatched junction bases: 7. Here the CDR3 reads CASSTWGTSEYNEQFF. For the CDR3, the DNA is TGTGCCAGTAGTACTTGGGGGACTAGCGAGTACAATGAGCAGTTCTTC.

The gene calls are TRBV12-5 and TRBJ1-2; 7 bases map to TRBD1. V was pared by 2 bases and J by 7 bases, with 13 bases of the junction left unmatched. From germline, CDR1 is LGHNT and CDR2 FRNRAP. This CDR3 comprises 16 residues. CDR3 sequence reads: CASGLQGGRGATGYTF. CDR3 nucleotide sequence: TGTGCTAGTGGTTTGCAGGGGGGCAGGGGCGCGACTGGCTACACCTTC.

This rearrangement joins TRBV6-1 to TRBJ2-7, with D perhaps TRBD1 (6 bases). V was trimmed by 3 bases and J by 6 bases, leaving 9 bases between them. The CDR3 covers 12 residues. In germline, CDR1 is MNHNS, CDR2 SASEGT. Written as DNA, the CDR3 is TGTGCCAGCAGTGATTTAGGGGGCGAGCAGTACTTC. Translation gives CASSDLGGEQYF.

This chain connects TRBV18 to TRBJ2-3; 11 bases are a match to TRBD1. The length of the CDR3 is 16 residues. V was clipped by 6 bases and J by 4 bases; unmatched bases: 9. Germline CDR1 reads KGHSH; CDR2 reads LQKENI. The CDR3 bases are TGTGCCAGCTCGGTGCCGGGACAGGGGGTGCCAGATACGCAGTATTTT. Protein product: CASSVPGQGVPDTQYF.

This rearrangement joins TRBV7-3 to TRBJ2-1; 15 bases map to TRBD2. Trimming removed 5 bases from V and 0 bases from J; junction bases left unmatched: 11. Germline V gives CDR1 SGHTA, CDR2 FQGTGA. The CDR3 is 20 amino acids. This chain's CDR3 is CASSLYGTSGGTSSYNEQFF. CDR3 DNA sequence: TGTGCCAGCAGCCTATACGGGACTAGCGGGGGGACTAGCTCCTACAATGAGCAGTTCTTC.

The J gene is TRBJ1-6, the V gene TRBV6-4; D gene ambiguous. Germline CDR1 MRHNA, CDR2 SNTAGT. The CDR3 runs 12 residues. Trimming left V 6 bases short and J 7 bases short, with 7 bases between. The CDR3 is CASRAGNSPLHF. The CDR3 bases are TGTGCCAGCAGGGCGGGCAATTCACCCCTCCACTTT.

The CDR3 loop reads CASRRGLYSNQPQHF. The CDR3 DNA reads TGTGCCAGCCGAAGAGGGCTTTATAGCAATCAGCCCCAGCATTTT. This chain connects TRBV7-2 to TRBJ1-5; D is undetermined. This CDR3 has 15 amino acids. The V end lost 8 bases, the J end lost 0 bases, and 14 bases lay between the germline ends. Per germline, CDR1 SGHTA and CDR2 FQGNSA. The complete variable domain, with remaining parts taken from reference TRBV7-2 and TRBJ1-5, reads GAGVSQSPSNKVTEKGKDVELRCDPISGHTALYWYRQSLGQGLEFLIYFQGNSAPDKSGLPSDRFSAERTGGSVSTLTIQRTQQEDSAVYLCASRRGLYSNQPQHFGDGTRLSIL.

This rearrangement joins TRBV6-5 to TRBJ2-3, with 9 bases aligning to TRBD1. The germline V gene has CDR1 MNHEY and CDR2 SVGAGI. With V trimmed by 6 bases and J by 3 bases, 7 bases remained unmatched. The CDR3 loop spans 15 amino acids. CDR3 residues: CASRRTGERTDTQYF. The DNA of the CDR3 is TGTGCCAGCAGGAGGACAGGGGAAAGGACAGATACGCAGTATTTT.

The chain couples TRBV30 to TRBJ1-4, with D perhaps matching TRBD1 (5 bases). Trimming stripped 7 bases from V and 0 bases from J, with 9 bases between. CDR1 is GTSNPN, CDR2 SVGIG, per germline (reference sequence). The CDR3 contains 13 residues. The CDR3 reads CASQGATNEKLFF. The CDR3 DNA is TGTGCCTCCCAGGGTGCAACTAATGAAAAACTGTTTTTT.

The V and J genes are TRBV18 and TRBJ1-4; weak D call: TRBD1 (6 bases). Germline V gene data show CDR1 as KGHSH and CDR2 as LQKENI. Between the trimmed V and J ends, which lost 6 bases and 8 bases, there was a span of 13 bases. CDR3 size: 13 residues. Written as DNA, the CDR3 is TGTGCCAGCTCCGTCGGGGGGGGCGAAAAACTGTTTTTT. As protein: CASSVGGGEKLFF.

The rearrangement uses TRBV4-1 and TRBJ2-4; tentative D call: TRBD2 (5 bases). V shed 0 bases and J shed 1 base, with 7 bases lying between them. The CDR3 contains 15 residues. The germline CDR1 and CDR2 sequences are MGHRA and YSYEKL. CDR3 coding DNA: TGCGCCAGCAGCCAAGATAGGAGGGCCAAAAACATTCAGTACTTC. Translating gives CASSQDRRAKNIQYF.

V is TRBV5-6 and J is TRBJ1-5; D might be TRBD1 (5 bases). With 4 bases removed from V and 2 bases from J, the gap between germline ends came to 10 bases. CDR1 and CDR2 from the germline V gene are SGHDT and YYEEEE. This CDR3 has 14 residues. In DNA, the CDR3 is TGTGCCAGCAGCCCGTGGGGGGGCAATCAGCCCCAGCATTTT. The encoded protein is CASSPWGGNQPQHF. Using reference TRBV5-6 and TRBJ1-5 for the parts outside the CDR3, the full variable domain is DAGVTQSPTHLIKTRGQQVTLRCSPKSGHDTVSWYQQALGQGPQFIFQYYEEEERQRGNFPDRFSGHQFPNYSSELNVNALLLGDSALYLCASSPWGGNQPQHFGDGTRLSIL.

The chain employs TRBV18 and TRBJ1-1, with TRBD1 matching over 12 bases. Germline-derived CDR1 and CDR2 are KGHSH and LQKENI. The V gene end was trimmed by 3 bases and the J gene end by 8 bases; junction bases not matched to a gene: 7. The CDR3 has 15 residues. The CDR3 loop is CASSPLQGQGAEAFF. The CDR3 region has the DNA TGTGCCAGCTCACCCCTTCAGGGACAGGGGGCCGAAGCTTTCTTT. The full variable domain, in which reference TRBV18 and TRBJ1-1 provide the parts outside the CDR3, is NAGVMQNPRHLVRRRGQEARLRCSPMKGHSHVYWYRQLPEEGLKFMVYLQKENIIDESGMPKERFSAEFPKEGPSILRIQQVVRGDSAAYFCASSPLQGQGAEAFFGQGTRLTVV.

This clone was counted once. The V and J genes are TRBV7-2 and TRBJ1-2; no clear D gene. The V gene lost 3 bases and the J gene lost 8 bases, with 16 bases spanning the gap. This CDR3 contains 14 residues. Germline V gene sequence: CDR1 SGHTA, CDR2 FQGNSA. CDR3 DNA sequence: TGTGCCAGCAGCTTTAGAGGCAACGTAGGCGGCTACACCTTC. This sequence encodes CASSFRGNVGGYTF.

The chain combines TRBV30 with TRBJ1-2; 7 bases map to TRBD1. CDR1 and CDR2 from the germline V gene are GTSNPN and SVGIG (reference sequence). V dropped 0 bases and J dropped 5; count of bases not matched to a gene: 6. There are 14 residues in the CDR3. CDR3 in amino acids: CAWSVRGPGYGYTF. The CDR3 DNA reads TGTGCCTGGAGTGTAAGGGGGCCAGGTTATGGCTACACCTTC.

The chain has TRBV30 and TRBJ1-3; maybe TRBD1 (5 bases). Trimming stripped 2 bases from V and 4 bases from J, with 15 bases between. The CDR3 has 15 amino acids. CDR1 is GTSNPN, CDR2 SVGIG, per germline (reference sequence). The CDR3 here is CAWSRGTTGGNTIYF. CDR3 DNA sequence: TGTGCCTGGAGTAGAGGGACTACGGGAGGAAACACCATATATTTT.